This T cell receptor beta chain was captured in a study of neoadjuvant anti-PD-1 for oral cavity cancer. Looking at the study overall: Patients without progression received a fourth nivolumab dose around day 43, then surgical resection on days 50-56.

The CDR3 is 19 residues long. Clones were sequenced by immunoSEQ multiplex PCR, and TCRdb holds only the in-frame ones, with some missing. The sample includes about 15,000 clones, about two thirds of them seen just once. This clone was picked up a small number of times. The sequenced sample was PBMCs, obtained before nivolumab (anti-PD-1) treatment. The rearrangement links TRBV21-1 to TRBJ2-2; the DNA was not used to check the table's D call, TRBD1. TRBV21-1 is a recognized pseudogene. The receptor comes from a person between 40 and 80 years old with oral cavity squamous cell carcinoma. The CDR3, as DNA: TGTGCCAGCAGCAATTTCGGTAGGCCGAGGCGGACAAACACCGGGGAGCTGTTTTTT. Residues: CASSNFGRPRRTNTGELFF.